This T cell receptor (beta chain) was captured in a study of shared clonotypes between healthy human individuals. Regarding the study as a whole: The study sampled only blood, and tissue repertoires likely differ.

Here immunoSEQ multiplex PCR was the method, and the copy in TCRdb shows in-frame clones only, minus some. The sample has more than 2,000,000 clones, roughly 92% seen once; the top ten hold under 0.15%. Comments on this clone: No antigen is known for it.

Partitioning of CD4+ cells yielded a CD45RA+ naive subset and a CD45RA-negative memory subset. This sequence was found in a man aged 18 to 30 in good health. Source material: naive CD4+ T cells sorted from blood. The subset here: CD45RA+ positively selected.

The DNA for the CDR3 is TGTGCCAGCAGCTTTTCCCAGGTTTCAGATACGCAGTATTTT. This gives the protein CASSFSQVSDTQYF. The chain joins TRBV5-6 to TRBJ2-3; D not resolved. From germline, CDR1 is SGHDT and CDR2 YYEEEE. Trimming took off 2 bases at V and 4 bases at J, with 11 bases between the two ends. The CDR3 totals 14 residues.